This T cell receptor (beta chain) comes out of a study of early T cells in non-severe SARS-CoV-2 infection. This clonotype has only a few counts. TCRdb passed the 5' RACE reads through MiXCR, listing each CDR3 protein once. The repertoire holds roughly 51,000 distinct CDR3 sequences, with roughly 9.8% as singletons. With 7 bases removed from V and 8 bases from J, the gap between germline ends came to 12 bases. Germline V lookup: CDR1 WSHSY, CDR2 SAAADI. This CDR3 has 12 amino acids. This chain links TRBV10-2 with TRBJ2-1, with D tentatively TRBD1 (6 bases). The receptor was isolated from an adult who was a healthcare worker with PCR-confirmed SARS-CoV-2 infection or an uninfected control (not recorded which). The source material was whole blood. This chain's CDR3 is CASILQGDEQFF. In nucleotides, the CDR3 is TGCGCCAGCATCTTACAGGGAGATGAGCAGTTCTTC.